The rows below give T cell receptor beta chains drawn from one sample of a study of blood T cell repertoires in COVID-19. TCRdb's table, derived via immunoSEQ multiplex PCR, lists solely in-frame clones and lacks some. The sample shows 400,000 to 500,000 clones, more than 75% of them seen only once. The specimen sequenced was PBMCs or T cells enriched from blood (not recorded which). The receptor source for this set is a woman aged 40-49 years who had recovered from COVID-19. Each CDR3 is given with its conserved first and last residue. The order of the fields is J gene, V gene, D gene, CDR3 protein. A D gene is named only where the DNA matches it firmly.

j_call: TRBJ1-3
v_call: TRBV7-2
d_call: TRBD1
cdr3_aa: CASSSAGTAGNTIYF

j_call: TRBJ2-7
v_call: TRBV29-1
d_call: TRBD2
cdr3_aa: CSVSGGYEQYF

j_call: TRBJ2-7
v_call: TRBV7-2
d_call: NA
cdr3_aa: CASSSTAYEQYF

j_call: TRBJ1-1
v_call: TRBV19
d_call: NA
cdr3_aa: CASTRIGEGNTEAFF

j_call: TRBJ2-1
v_call: TRBV7-9
d_call: TRBD2
cdr3_aa: CASSSGLAGFFSYNEQFF

j_call: TRBJ1-2
v_call: TRBV10-3
d_call: TRBD1
cdr3_aa: CAIRGGQAGGYTF

j_call: TRBJ2-1
v_call: TRBV7-9
d_call: TRBD2
cdr3_aa: CASGLKGLAGGNEQFF

j_call: TRBJ2-1
v_call: TRBV5-1
d_call: TRBD2
cdr3_aa: CASSLAGTSGRNEQFF

j_call: TRBJ2-3
v_call: TRBV5-1
d_call: TRBD2
cdr3_aa: CASSPKVVAGGADTQYF

j_call: TRBJ1-1
v_call: TRBV4-1
d_call: TRBD1
cdr3_aa: CASSQTLAGGTEAFF

j_call: TRBJ2-1
v_call: TRBV29-1
d_call: TRBD2
cdr3_aa: CSVEEWSSGSWSEQFF

j_call: TRBJ1-1
v_call: TRBV29-1
d_call: NA
cdr3_aa: CSVSGKMNTEAFF

j_call: TRBJ1-5
v_call: TRBV11-2
d_call: TRBD1
cdr3_aa: CASRAMTGGWSNQPQHF

j_call: TRBJ2-1
v_call: TRBV2
d_call: TRBD1
cdr3_aa: CASIYRGGDEQFF

j_call: TRBJ1-4
v_call: TRBV4-3
d_call: NA
cdr3_aa: CASSQVGGSTNEKLFF

j_call: TRBJ1-6
v_call: TRBV2
d_call: TRBD1
cdr3_aa: CASAWDSSPLHF

j_call: TRBJ2-5
v_call: TRBV25-1
d_call: TRBD2
cdr3_aa: CASLASGKESQYF

j_call: TRBJ1-5
v_call: TRBV7-9
d_call: TRBD1
cdr3_aa: CASSLEGQGSQPQHF